Following are 8 T cell receptor beta chains from one sample sequenced in a study of T-cell reconstitution after alpha-beta-depleted transplantation in children. Study-wide points: From newly produced T cells came most of the T-cell counts and diversity one year after transplant.

These receptors have no known antigen. Unique molecular identifiers were incorporated during preparation of the TCRbeta library. TCRdb re-called the PCR reads through MiXCR, storing one row per CDR3 protein. The repertoire holds hundreds of thousands of distinct CDR3 sequences, with about 7.3% as singletons. The specimen was peripheral blood, collected 360 days after TCRalphabeta/CD19-depleted stem cell transplant. These receptors originate from a female patient aged 2 to 10 who had a stem cell transplant for Fanconi anemia, so the T cells may come from the graft donor.

This clonotype was detected many times. This chain connects TRBV27 to TRBJ2-7; no clear D gene. Per the germline V gene, CDR1 is MNHEY and CDR2 is SMNVEV (reference sequence). The CDR3 loop spans 13 amino acids. V was trimmed by 7 bases and J by 0 bases, leaving 10 bases between them. This CDR3 is CASTDQSSYEQYF. The CDR3 DNA follows: TGTGCCAGCACAGACCAAAGCTCCTACGAGCAGTACTTC.

The CDR3 loop is CASSQEPIRLGRYQETQYF. Written as DNA, the CDR3 is TGTGCCAGCAGCCAAGAACCGATTAGACTCGGTCGGTACCAAGAGACCCAGTACTTC. The chain employs TRBV14 and TRBJ2-5; D is uncertain. Germline CDR1 SGHDN, CDR2 FVKESK. Between the trimmed V and J ends, which lost 0 bases and 0 bases, there was a span of 20 bases. The CDR3 contains 19 residues.

This clonotype was recorded a few times. J is TRBJ1-5 and V is TRBV5-6; D ambiguous. The length of the CDR3 is 15 residues. V gave up 0 bases and J gave up 2 bases, with 9 bases separating them. Germline CDR1 is SGHDT and CDR2 is YYEEEE. As DNA, the CDR3 is TGTGCCAGCAGCTTGGGGGTCAATGGCAATCAGCCCCAGCATTTT. Translating it yields CASSLGVNGNQPQHF.

This clonotype turned up a few times. V and J are TRBV4-3 and TRBJ1-3, with a tentative D call TRBD1 (6 bases). Germline CDR1 reads LGHNA; CDR2 reads YSLEER. The CDR3 runs 15 residues. V was pared by 2 bases and J by 7 bases, with 15 bases between. CDR3 protein: CASSQSLTGWNTIYF. The CDR3 DNA reads as TGCGCCAGCAGCCAATCGTTAACAGGGTGGAACACCATATATTTT.

This clonotype was seen more than once but under ten times. The rearrangement joins TRBV5-5 to TRBJ1-3; TRBD1 is a possible D gene (6 bases). CDR3 length: 14 amino acids. V dropped 3 bases and J dropped 4 bases, with 11 bases sitting between them. Looked up from germline, CDR1 is SGHKS and CDR2 is YYEKEE (reference sequence). CDR3 nucleotide sequence: TGTGCCAGCAGCTACCCAGGGGCCGGAAACACCATATATTTT. Translated, it gives CASSYPGAGNTIYF.

This clonotype was seen many times. The J gene is TRBJ2-1, the V gene TRBV28; 13 bases map to TRBD2. The CDR3 spans 19 residues. The germline V gene encodes CDR1 MDHEN and CDR2 SYDVKM. V shed 6 bases, J shed 3 bases, and the junction held 14 bases outside the gene matches. The CDR3 DNA sequence: TGTGCCAGCAGGGAAGCCTGGGGACTAGCGGGGTCCAACTACAATGAGCAGTTCTTC. Protein product: CASREAWGLAGSNYNEQFF.

This chain uses TRBV5-5 with TRBJ2-4, with D possibly matching TRBD2 (6 bases). Per germline, CDR1 SGHKS and CDR2 YYEKEE (reference sequence). V lost 3 bases and J 1 base, leaving 14 bases between the germline ends. There are 16 residues in the CDR3. The CDR3 bases are TGTGCCAGCAGCTGGGAGGTCCTCGAGGCCAAAAACATTCAGTACTTC. As protein: CASSWEVLEAKNIQYF. Complete variable domain (other parts from reference TRBV5-5 and TRBJ2-4): DAGVTQSPTHLIKTRGQQVTLRCSPISGHKSVSWYQQVLGQGPQFIFQYYEKEERGRGNFPDRFSARQFPNYSSELNVNALLLGDSALYLCASSWEVLEAKNIQYFGAGTRLSVL.

As DNA, the CDR3 is TGTGCCAGCAGCTTGGCAGGGGGCACTGGAAACACCATATATTTT. Amino acids: CASSLAGGTGNTIYF. The rearrangement links TRBV5-6 to TRBJ1-3; 8 nucleotides agree with TRBD1. The CDR3 consists of 15 residues. CDR1 SGHDT and CDR2 YYEEEE come from the germline V gene. J was trimmed by 2 bases and V by 0 bases; bases with no gene match: 1.